A single sample gave rise to the 32 T cell receptor beta chains below, sequenced in a study of T-cell memory formation after mild COVID-19. From the 5' RACE reads, TCRdb called clonotypes with MiXCR, one entry per CDR3 protein. This sample has under 550,000 distinct CDR3 sequences, with 15% to 20% found just once. The sample was PBMCs or a T cell subset sorted from them (not recorded which). The receptor source for this set is an adult woman who had mild COVID-19 (a few samples of this study predate the infection). Cell type and time point are not known.

This clonotype was detected a few times. The chain employs TRBV24-1 and TRBJ2-2; TRBD1 agrees at 9 bases. Germline V gene lookup returns CDR1 KGHDR and CDR2 SFDVKD. V shed 3 bases and J 4 bases; nucleotides not matched to a gene: 5. This CDR3 region has 16 residues. The CDR3 protein is CATSDHGTGRTGELFF. Here the CDR3 DNA reads TGTGCCACCAGTGATCACGGGACAGGGCGCACCGGGGAGCTGTTTTTT.

This clonotype has only a few counts. This may stem from a read error, because a much larger clone lies one nucleotide away. The chain employs TRBV11-2 and TRBJ2-2; D call uncertain. Germline CDR1 reads SGHAT; CDR2 reads FQNNGV. V dropped 1 base and J dropped 7 bases, with 4 bases sitting between them. CDR3 size: 12 residues. CDR3 in DNA: TGTGCCAGCAGCTTAGGGGTCGGGGAGCTGTTTTTT. It encodes CASSLGVGELFF.

The rearrangement uses TRBV20-1 and TRBJ2-3, with 14 bases that match TRBD2. CDR3 length: 17 amino acids. CDR1 is DFQATT, CDR2 SNEGSKA, per germline (reference sequence). Trimming removed 5 bases from V and 0 bases from J; junction bases left unmatched: 7. The DNA of the CDR3 is TGCAGTGCTGGGACTAGCGGGAGTTTGGGAAGCACAGATACGCAGTATTTT. This encodes CSAGTSGSLGSTDTQYF.

This clonotype was found a few times. This chain links TRBV7-6 with TRBJ2-5, with D tentatively TRBD1 (6 bases). The CDR3 sequence is 15 residues long. V was trimmed by 4 bases and J by 5 bases, leaving 17 bases between them. CDR1 is SGHVS, CDR2 FNYEAQ, per germline. CDR3 in DNA: TGTGCCAGCAGCTCCAGTCCGAACAGGGAGGAGACCCAGTACTTC. It specifies CASSSSPNREETQYF.

There are a few counts of this clonotype. The genes are TRBV5-1 and TRBJ1-1; D is ambiguous. This CDR3 is 11 amino acids long. Germline loops: CDR1 SGHRS, CDR2 YFSETQ. The V gene lost 5 bases and the J gene lost 4 bases, with 6 bases spanning the gap. CDR3 bases: TGCGCCAGCAGAGGACTCACTGAAGCTTTCTTT. Protein sequence: CASRGLTEAFF.

This clonotype was seen more than once but under ten times. This chain uses TRBV9 with TRBJ2-1; 13 bases line up with TRBD2. Germline lookup yields CDR1 SGDLS and CDR2 YYNGEE. With V trimmed by 5 bases and J by 5 bases, 1 base remained unmatched. The CDR3 contains 14 residues. CDR3 loop: CASSGLAGDNEQFF. CDR3 DNA sequence: TGTGCCAGCAGTGGACTAGCGGGGGACAATGAGCAGTTCTTC.

Here the CDR3 DNA reads TGTGCCAGCTCCGGGCAGGAAACTAACTATGGCTACACCTTC. Protein: CASSGQETNYGYTF. The J gene is TRBJ1-2, the V gene TRBV4-2, with no clear D. Trimming left V 8 bases short and J 0 bases short, with 13 bases between. The CDR3 extends over 14 amino acids. Germline values: CDR1 LGHNA, CDR2 YNFKEQ.

The V call is TRBV11-1, the J call TRBJ1-1; unclear D gene. Germline V gives CDR1 SGHAT, CDR2 FQDESV (reference sequence). The CDR3 totals 14 residues. V lost 0 bases to trimming and J lost 3 bases, with 8 bases between them. As DNA, the CDR3 is TGTGCCAGCAGCTTAGCCGCGAGGGACACTGAAGCTTTCTTT. This gives the protein CASSLAARDTEAFF.

This clonotype was counted only a few times. This rearrangement joins TRBV18 to TRBJ1-5; possible D gene TRBD1, 6 bases. The germline V and J ends were trimmed by 6 bases and 5 bases, with 11 bases remaining between them. This CDR3 has 13 residues. Germline V gives CDR1 KGHSH, CDR2 LQKENI. CDR3 sequence: CASSTDRDQPQHF. CDR3 sequence (DNA): TGTGCCAGCTCGACGGACAGAGATCAGCCCCAGCATTTT. Full variable domain (rest looked up from reference TRBV18 and TRBJ1-5): NAGVMQNPRHLVRRRGQEARLRCSPMKGHSHVYWYRQLPEEGLKFMVYLQKENIIDESGMPKERFSAEFPKEGPSILRIQQVVRGDSAAYFCASSTDRDQPQHFGDGTRLSIL.

This clonotype was counted between two and nine times. The rearrangement joins TRBV7-2 to TRBJ1-5; tentatively, D is TRBD1 (5 bases). Trimming took off 2 bases at V and 4 bases at J, with 18 bases between the two ends. Germline-derived CDR1 and CDR2 are SGHTA and FQGNSA. This CDR3 contains 17 residues. As DNA, the CDR3 is TGTGCCAGCAGCTTAAGGTTCTTGGGCGGGGGTAATCAGCCCCAGCATTTT. This sequence encodes CASSLRFLGGGNQPQHF.

The rearrangement links TRBV7-9 to TRBJ2-7, with 8 nucleotides matching TRBD1. This CDR3 contains 13 residues. The J segment lost 5 bases and the V segment lost 3 bases, leaving 3 bases of the junction unmatched. Germline CDR1 is SEHNR and CDR2 is FQNEAQ (reference sequence). The CDR3 DNA is TGTGCCAGCAGCTTCTTACAGGGGGACGAGCAGTACTTC. Translation gives CASSFLQGDEQYF. Full variable domain (rest looked up from reference TRBV7-9 and TRBJ2-7): DTGVSQNPRHKITKRGQNVTFRCDPISEHNRLYWYRQTLGQGPEFLTYFQNEAQLEKSRLLSDRFSAERPKGSFSTLEIQRTEQGDSAMYLCASSFLQGDEQYFGPGTRLTVT.

This clonotype turned up a few times. V and J are TRBV4-3 and TRBJ1-3, with D possibly matching TRBD1 (5 bases). Trimming left V 0 bases short and J 11 bases short, with 14 bases between. The CDR3 loop spans 14 amino acids. Germline lookup yields CDR1 LGHNA and CDR2 YSLEER. The CDR3 spells CASSQDSRSRAIYF. Written as DNA, the CDR3 is TGCGCCAGCAGCCAAGACTCTCGTAGCAGGGCCATATATTTT.

This clonotype was recorded a few times. The rearrangement joins TRBV4-2 to TRBJ2-7; TRBD1 might be the D (6 bases). Trimming took 0 bases from V and 7 from J, leaving 16 bases between them. The CDR3 is 15 amino acids. Germline CDR1 LGHNA, CDR2 YNFKEQ. The CDR3 is CASSQDLPGAREQYF. The CDR3 bases are TGTGCCAGCAGCCAAGATCTCCCAGGGGCGAGGGAGCAGTACTTC.

V usage is TRBV5-4 and J usage is TRBJ2-2; 7 bases are a match to TRBD2. The trim removed 2 bases at V and 6 bases at J, leaving 7 bases unmatched. Germline V gives CDR1 SGHNT, CDR2 YYREEE (reference sequence). The length of the CDR3 is 15 residues. The CDR3 loop is CASSFGREIPGELFF. As DNA, the CDR3 is TGTGCCAGCAGCTTCGGGCGGGAGATTCCCGGGGAGCTGTTTTTT.

This chain connects TRBV12-3 or TRBV12-4 to TRBJ1-1, with D hard to call. V was pared by 3 bases and J by 1 base, with 9 bases between. The CDR3 length is 14 residues. The DNA of the CDR3 is TGTGCCAGCAGTTTCGGACTCACGAACACTGAAGCTTTCTTT. Protein: CASSFGLTNTEAFF.

This chain links TRBV5-1 with TRBJ1-2; weak D call: TRBD1 (5 bases). CDR1 is SGHRS, CDR2 YFSETQ, per germline. The CDR3 is 14 residues long. The V and J ends lost 4 bases and 3 bases respectively, with 13 bases between them. CDR3 region: CASSPGMGDYGYTF. The CDR3 DNA follows: TGCGCCAGCAGCCCAGGAATGGGGGACTATGGCTACACCTTC.

This clonotype was counted a few times. The rearrangement links TRBV28 to TRBJ2-3; no clear D. CDR1 MDHEN and CDR2 SYDVKM come from the germline V gene. V was cut by 8 bases and J by 6 bases, with 12 bases left in between. The CDR3 loop spans 12 amino acids. CDR3 sequence reads: CASRTGHDTQYF. CDR3 nucleotides: TGTGCCAGCCGAACTGGCCACGATACGCAGTATTTT.

This clonotype was counted ten times or more. The V call is TRBV18, the J call TRBJ2-1, with 12 bases fitting TRBD1. The CDR3 is 16 residues long. Germline V gene lookup returns CDR1 KGHSH and CDR2 LQKENI. V was clipped by 0 bases and J by 7 bases; unmatched bases: 4. The CDR3 coding sequence is TGTGCCAGCTCACCACCGGGACAGGGGGCCTTGAATGAGCAGTTCTTC. It codes for CASSPPGQGALNEQFF.

This clonotype was detected once. The chain combines TRBV2 with TRBJ2-7; tentatively, D is TRBD1 or TRBD2 (5 bases each). Trimming left V 6 bases short and J 4 bases short, with 22 bases between. The CDR3 contains 16 residues. Germline CDR1 and CDR2: SNHLY and FYNNEI. DNA for the CDR3: TGTGCCAGCAGACAGGACTTTCTCCCTCCGCCATACGAGCAGTACTTC. This codes for CASRQDFLPPPYEQYF.

This chain joins TRBV27 and TRBJ1-6; D is possibly TRBD1 (5 bases). In germline, CDR1 is MNHEY, CDR2 SMNVEV (reference sequence). Trimming took 2 bases from V and 14 from J, leaving 19 bases between them. There are 15 residues in the CDR3. DNA for the CDR3: TGTGCCAGCAGTTTAGAAACAACAGGATTCAAGGCCCTCCACTTT. The encoded protein is CASSLETTGFKALHF.

This sequence joins TRBV7-9 and TRBJ2-1; no clear D gene. The CDR3 covers 17 residues. Germline V lookup: CDR1 SEHNR, CDR2 FQNEAQ (reference sequence). The V and J ends lost 5 bases and 0 bases respectively, with 17 bases between them. DNA for the CDR3: TGTGCCAGCAGCCCACCGATGCCCGGTAGCTCCTACAATGAGCAGTTCTTC. Translated: CASSPPMPGSSYNEQFF.

V usage is TRBV5-1 and J usage is TRBJ2-1; no clear D. There are 15 residues in the CDR3. Germline V gene data show CDR1 as SGHRS and CDR2 as YFSETQ. V was clipped by 2 bases and J by 6 bases, with 15 bases between them. CDR3 residues: CASSFELEPFNEQFF. In DNA form, the CDR3 reads TGCGCCAGCAGCTTCGAACTTGAGCCCTTCAATGAGCAGTTCTTC.

J is TRBJ1-1 and V is TRBV29-1; 8 nucleotides line up with TRBD1. V lost 5 bases to trimming and J lost 0 bases; unmatched junction nucleotides: 17. Germline CDR1 SQVTM, CDR2 ANQGSEA. This CDR3 contains 18 residues. This chain's CDR3 is CSVLPTGEDFWLNTEAFF. CDR3 DNA: TGCAGCGTTCTACCGACAGGGGAGGATTTTTGGCTGAACACTGAAGCTTTCTTT.

This clonotype occurred a few times. The chain has TRBV20-1 and TRBJ1-6, with 7 bases that match TRBD1. CDR1 is DFQATT, CDR2 SNEGSKA, per germline (reference sequence). Trimming cost V 4 bases and J 6 bases; bases outside gene matches: 3. The CDR3 is 13 residues long. CDR3 in amino acids: CSANRGGNSPLHF. Here the CDR3 DNA reads TGCAGTGCTAACAGGGGCGGTAATTCACCCCTCCACTTT.

This clonotype has only a few counts. This chain links TRBV30 with TRBJ2-3, with 8 bases matching TRBD2. This CDR3 spans 17 amino acids. Germline CDR1 GTSNPN, CDR2 SVGIG (reference sequence). V dropped 0 bases and J dropped 0; count of bases not matched to a gene: 8. CDR3 sequence: CAWSVPHGRASTDTQYF. CDR3 nucleotides: TGTGCCTGGAGTGTACCGCACGGGAGGGCGAGCACAGATACGCAGTATTTT. The full variable domain, rest sourced from reference TRBV30 and TRBJ2-3, is SQTIHQWPATLVQPVGSPLSLECTVEGTSNPNLYWYRQAAGRGLQLLFYSVGIGQISSEVPQNLSASRPQDRQFILSSKKLLLSDSGFYLCAWSVPHGRASTDTQYFGPGTRLTVL.

The chain carries TRBV6-5 and TRBJ1-1, with D possibly TRBD1 on 6 matching bases. CDR1 and CDR2 from the germline V gene are MNHEY and SVGAGI. V shed 7 bases and J shed 5 bases, with 14 bases lying between them. The CDR3 loop spans 13 amino acids. This CDR3 is CASIREGGTEAFF. The DNA for the CDR3 is TGTGCCAGCATAAGGGAGGGGGGTACTGAAGCTTTCTTT.

This clonotype was counted only a few times. The gene calls are TRBV30 and TRBJ1-5; D perhaps matches TRBD1 (5 bases). The CDR3 has 15 amino acids. Trimming cost V 2 bases and J 0 bases, with 11 bases left between them. CDR1 is GTSNPN, CDR2 SVGIG, per germline (reference sequence). CDR3 in DNA: TGTGCCTGGAGTTCCGGGGGAAATAGCAATCAGCCCCAGCATTTT. It yields the protein CAWSSGGNSNQPQHF.

This clonotype was detected once. A read error may be the cause here, since a much bigger clone is one base away. J is TRBJ2-7 and V is TRBV5-1; perhaps TRBD2 as D (5 bases). Trimming took off 2 bases at V and 8 bases at J, with 17 bases between the two ends. This CDR3 spans 14 amino acids. The germline gives CDR1 SGHRS, CDR2 YFSETQ. The chain's CDR3 is CASSFGPFEGKQYF. DNA for the CDR3: TGCGCCAGCAGCTTCGGACCGTTCGAGGGCAAGCAGTACTTC.

The CDR3 coding sequence is TGTGCCAGCAGCGTACCGACGGATCCCCCTCAGGGCCATGAGCAGTTCTTC. It specifies CASSVPTDPPQGHEQFF. The chain couples TRBV9 to TRBJ2-1, with D tentatively TRBD1 (5 bases). The CDR3 totals 17 residues. Trimming took 1 base from V and 8 from J, leaving 22 bases between them. Germline assignment: CDR1 SGDLS and CDR2 YYNGEE.

This clonotype was found a few times. The rearrangement uses TRBV12-3 or TRBV12-4 and TRBJ1-6; unclear D gene. Deletions cut 0 bases from V and 4 bases from J, with 7 bases between. This CDR3 is built from 15 residues. DNA of the CDR3: TGTGCCAGCAGTTTAGCGTCACAGTATAATTCACCCCTCCACTTT. This translates into CASSLASQYNSPLHF.

The chain has TRBV29-1 and TRBJ2-1; D is unclear. Trimming pared 6 bases from V and 8 bases from J, leaving 8 bases between. Germline CDR1 reads SQVTM; CDR2 reads ANQGSEA. CDR3 length equals 10 residues. CDR3 sequence reads: CSVGIYEQFF. CDR3 nucleotides: TGCAGCGTGGGCATTTATGAGCAGTTCTTC.

This clonotype was detected only a few times. The rearrangement uses TRBV15 and TRBJ2-3, with D tentatively TRBD2 (6 bases). The CDR3 consists of 17 residues. Germline V lookup: CDR1 LNHNV, CDR2 YYDKDF (reference sequence). Trimming stripped 0 bases from V and 2 bases from J, with 15 bases between. CDR3 sequence (DNA): TGTGCCACCAGCAGAGATTGGGGGGTCCAGAACACAGATACGCAGTATTTT. Protein sequence: CATSRDWGVQNTDTQYF.